A selection of T cell receptor beta chains follows, all from one sample in a study of cytomegalovirus exposure and HLA in healthy donors. Produced via immunoSEQ multiplex PCR; TCRdb's table is partial and in-frame only. In the table there are more than 200,000 clones, about four fifths of which are singletons. The sample was PBMCs. These TCRs come from a middle-aged man in good health and CMV-seropositive. Each CDR3 is given with its conserved first and last residue. A D gene is named only where the DNA matches it firmly. Some rows mark clone size as missing; the rest say once, few, many or name a class of expanded clone.

clone size	J gene	V gene	D gene	CDR3 DNA	CDR3 protein
.	TRBJ2-3	TRBV7-3	.	TGTGCCAGCAGCTTAACGACTACAGATACGCAGTATTTT	CASSLTTTDTQYF
few	TRBJ2-7	TRBV5-6	TRBD1	TGTGCCAGCAGCTTGGTGGACAGGGCCACTTCCTACGAGCAGTACTTC	CASSLVDRATSYEQYF
.	TRBJ2-7	TRBV19	TRBD1	TGTGCCAGTAGTGACAGGGCTAAGGAGCAGTACTTC	CASSDRAKEQYF
.	TRBJ1-2	TRBV18	TRBD1	TGTGCCAGCTCACCCGGGACAGGGATGGGCTACACCTTC	CASSPGTGMGYTF
.	TRBJ2-5	TRBV2	TRBD2	TGTGCCAGCAGTACTCCCGGACTCAAAGGGAGGGGTGAGCAGTACTTC	CASSTPGLKGRGEQYF
.	TRBJ1-4	TRBV19	.	TGTGCCAGTAGTATCCTCGGGACTAGTAATGAAAAACTGTTTTTT	CASSILGTSNEKLFF
.	TRBJ1-1	TRBV5-1	.	TGCGCCAGCAGCACCGGACAGCCGAACACTGAAGCTTTCTTT	CASSTGQPNTEAFF
.	TRBJ2-3	TRBV6-6	TRBD2	TGTGCCAGCAGTCGAATAGCGGGAGGCGGCACAGATACGCAGTATTTT	CASSRIAGGGTDTQYF
.	TRBJ2-5	TRBV7-8	TRBD2	TGTGCCAGCAGTCAGGGGCTAGCGGGAGGCCCCTCGGAGACCCAGTACTTC	CASSQGLAGGPSETQYF
.	TRBJ2-1	TRBV6-5	TRBD2	TGTGCCGTGAAGCGGGACCCCAGCTCCTACAATGAGCAGTTCTTC	CAVKRDPSSYNEQFF
.	TRBJ2-2	TRBV27	TRBD2	TGTGCCAGCAGGATAGGACTAGCGGGACACACCGGGGAGCTGTTTTTT	CASRIGLAGHTGELFF
.	TRBJ1-1	TRBV2	.	TGTGCCACCCACCTCGCCCAAGCAGGGGCTTTCTTT	CATHLAQAGAFF
.	TRBJ1-1	TRBV5-1	TRBD1	TGCGCCAGCAGCTTGACCGGGACAGGGAACACTGAAGCTTTCTTT	CASSLTGTGNTEAFF
.	TRBJ2-1	TRBV27	TRBD2	TGTGCCAGCAGTTTATCGACAGCGGGGCTTTACAATGAGCAGTTCTTC	CASSLSTAGLYNEQFF
once	TRBJ1-4	TRBV6-1	.	TGTGCCAGCAGTGAAGCGCTTCACCGAGCAGGATGGGATGAAAAACTGTTTTTT	CASSEALHRAGWDEKLFF
few	TRBJ1-1	TRBV6-6	TRBD1	TGTGCCAGCAGTTGGCAGGGGGAGGAAGCTTTCTTT	CASSWQGEEAFF
once	TRBJ2-1	TRBV9	.	TGTGCCAGCAGTCCAGGAGGGCTTAATGAGCAGTTCTTC	CASSPGGLNEQFF
.	TRBJ1-4	TRBV7-9	TRBD1	TGTGCCAGCAGCCAACAGGGGGCGGCTAATGAAAAACTGTTTTTT	CASSQQGAANEKLFF
once	TRBJ2-2	TRBV25-1	.	TGTGCCAGCAGTTCGGGTAGCGTCCACACCGGGGAGCTGTTTTTT	CASSSGSVHTGELFF
.	TRBJ2-3	TRBV5-1	TRBD2	TGCGCCAGCAGCAGTCTAGCGGGAGATAAGAGTACGCAGTATTTT	CASSSLAGDKSTQYF
.	TRBJ1-2	TRBV4-2	.	TGTGCCAGCAGCCAAGATGGGGCATTCACCTATGGCTACACCTTC	CASSQDGAFTYGYTF
.	TRBJ1-2	TRBV6-1	.	TGTGCCAGCACCCATGGGCTTAGCTACACCTTC	CASTHGLSYTF
.	TRBJ2-1	TRBV12-5	.	TGTGCTAGTGAGCGCGGGTCTAGCTACAATGAGCAGTTCTTC	CASERGSSYNEQFF
.	TRBJ2-5	TRBV28	TRBD1	TGTGCCAGCAGTTTAGCGGGACAGGGTGGGGAGACCCAGTACTTC	CASSLAGQGGETQYF
.	TRBJ2-7	TRBV6-5	.	TGTGCCAGCAGTTACTGGGCAGGGAATTACGAGCAGTACTTC	CASSYWAGNYEQYF
.	TRBJ2-1	TRBV19	TRBD2	TGTGCCAGTAGTTCGGGACTAGCTGGCGAGCAGTTCTTC	CASSSGLAGEQFF